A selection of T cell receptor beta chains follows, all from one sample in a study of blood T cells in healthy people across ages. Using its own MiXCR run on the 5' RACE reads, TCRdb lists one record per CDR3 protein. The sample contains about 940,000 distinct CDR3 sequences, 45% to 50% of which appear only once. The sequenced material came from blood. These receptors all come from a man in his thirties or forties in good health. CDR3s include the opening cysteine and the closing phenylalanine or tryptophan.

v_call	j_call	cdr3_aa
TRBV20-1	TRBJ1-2	CSAKVSQGAYYGYTF
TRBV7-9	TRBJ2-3	CASSAPGQGGTDTQYF
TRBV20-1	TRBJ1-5	CSAQDGSSNQPQHF
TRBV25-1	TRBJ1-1	CASRPRLGTGNTEAFF
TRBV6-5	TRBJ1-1	CAASKGGPTEAFF
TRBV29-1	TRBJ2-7	CSVEGLSQNEQYF
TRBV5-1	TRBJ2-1	CASSSDGLGEQFF
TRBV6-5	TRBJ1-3	CASSYSIPNRSGNTIYF
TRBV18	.	CASSPPTYQETQYF
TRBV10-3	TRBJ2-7	CAIMGDRSSYEQYF
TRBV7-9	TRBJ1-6	CASSLEGQARNSPLHF
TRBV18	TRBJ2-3	CASSPGTIATDTQYF
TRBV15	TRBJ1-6	CATSKGQDNSPLHF
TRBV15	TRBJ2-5	CATSRESGIAGIETQYF
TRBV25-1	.	CASSDRGHYEQYF
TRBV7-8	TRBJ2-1	CASSLLDSYNEQFF
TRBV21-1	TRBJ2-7	CASWLVDRGGYEQYF
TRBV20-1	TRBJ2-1	CSAPRGGGPLYNEQFF
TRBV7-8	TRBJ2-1	CASNLPLANNEQFF
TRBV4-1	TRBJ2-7	CASSQDRAILYEQYF
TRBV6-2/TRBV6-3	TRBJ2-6	CASTQGKGTGANVLTF
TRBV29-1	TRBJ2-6	CSVTLSGANVLTF
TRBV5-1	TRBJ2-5	CASSSGLAIKTQYF
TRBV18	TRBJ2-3	CASSPQTLSTDTQYF